A single sample is the source of the 23 T cell receptor beta chains below, sequenced in a study of identical twins. TCRdb re-derived calls from the 5' RACE reads in MiXCR, one entry per CDR3 protein. The sample has a few hundred thousand distinct CDR3 sequences; about 10% are singletons. Sequencing input: naive T cells sorted from blood. Every receptor here comes from a woman between 50 and 59 years old in good health.

This rearrangement joins TRBV6-2 or TRBV6-3 to TRBJ2-6; 7 bases are shared with TRBD2. Germline V gene sequence: CDR1 MNHEY, CDR2 SVGEGT. The CDR3 has 17 residues. Trimming at V came to 2 bases and at J to 4 bases, leaving 8 bases not matched to a gene. The CDR3 spells CASSYGGGTKGANVLTF. As DNA, the CDR3 is TGTGCCAGCAGTTACGGGGGAGGGACGAAGGGGGCCAACGTCCTGACTTTC.

This clonotype came up many times. The V call is TRBV12-3 or TRBV12-4, the J call TRBJ2-1; D is uncertain. V was trimmed by 2 bases and J by 4 bases, leaving 6 bases between them. The CDR3 is 13 amino acids. CDR3 DNA: TGTGCCAGCAGTTTAAACGGATACAATGAGCAGTTCTTC. This encodes CASSLNGYNEQFF.

This chain connects TRBV5-1 to TRBJ2-5; D gene ambiguous. This CDR3 comprises 13 residues. V lost 4 bases, J lost 2 bases, and 9 bases lay in between. Germline CDR1 and CDR2: SGHRS and YFSETQ. The CDR3 is CASSVGYQETQYF. DNA for the CDR3: TGCGCCAGCAGCGTCGGCTATCAAGAGACCCAGTACTTC.

At least ten counts were recorded for this clonotype. The chain couples TRBV4-1 to TRBJ1-6, with TRBD1 as a possible D gene (5 bases). V was clipped by 0 bases and J by 8 bases, with 11 bases between them. There are 15 residues in the CDR3. Germline loops: CDR1 MGHRA, CDR2 YSYEKL. The CDR3 DNA is TGCGCCAGCAGCCAAGATAGGGGACCATATTCACCCCTCCACTTT. Protein: CASSQDRGPYSPLHF.

In this sample, this clonotype turned up a few times. The chain couples TRBV7-2 to TRBJ2-7; no definite D call. Germline V gives CDR1 SGHTA, CDR2 FQGNSA. Between the trimmed V and J ends, which lost 4 bases and 3 bases, there was a span of 7 bases. The CDR3 runs to 12 residues. For the CDR3, the DNA is TGTGCCAGCAGCTGGGAAGGCTACGAGCAGTACGTC. It is translated as CASSWEGYEQYV.

This clonotype was recorded many times. The chain has TRBV5-1 and TRBJ2-1; D is possibly TRBD1 (6 bases). The germline gives CDR1 SGHRS, CDR2 YFSETQ. V dropped 0 bases and J dropped 2 bases, with 12 bases sitting between them. CDR3 size: 16 residues. The CDR3 coding sequence is TGCGCCAGCAGCTTGGAGGGCAGGGGAACCTACAATGAGCAGTTCTTC. Its protein product is CASSLEGRGTYNEQFF. Full variable domain (remainder filled in from reference TRBV5-1 and TRBJ2-1): KAGVTQTPRYLIKTRGQQVTLSCSPISGHRSVSWYQQTPGQGLQFLFEYFSETQRNKGNFPGRFSGRQFSNSRSEMNVSTLELGDSALYLCASSLEGRGTYNEQFFGPGTRLTVL.

This clonotype appeared a few times. The chain recombines TRBV4-1 with TRBJ1-5; D not resolved. Germline CDR1 MGHRA, CDR2 YSYEKL. This CDR3 spans 13 amino acids. With 1 base removed from V and 8 bases from J, the gap between germline ends came to 9 bases. CDR3 sequence: CASSQGVLEPQHF. The CDR3 DNA reads as TGCGCCAGCAGCCAAGGGGTTCTGGAGCCCCAGCATTTT.

This clonotype was seen ten or more times. J is TRBJ2-1 and V is TRBV24-1; D is perhaps TRBD1 (6 bases). V dropped 4 bases and J dropped 7 bases, with 19 bases sitting between them. The CDR3 has 16 amino acids. Per the germline V gene, CDR1 is KGHDR and CDR2 is SFDVKD. The CDR3 loop is CATSDRQGWSFNEQFF. CDR3 bases: TGTGCCACCAGTGACCGTCAGGGGTGGAGTTTTAATGAGCAGTTCTTC.

This clonotype turned up a few times. The V gene is TRBV11-2, the J gene TRBJ1-5; 7 positions match TRBD1. J was trimmed by 4 bases and V by 5 bases; bases with no gene match: 8. The CDR3 runs to 15 residues. The germline V gene has CDR1 SGHAT and CDR2 FQNNGV. CDR3 nucleotide sequence: TGTGCCAGCAGCAACGGGGGGGACAGAAATCAGCCCCAGCATTTT. This gives the protein CASSNGGDRNQPQHF. Full variable domain (outside the CDR3, taken from reference TRBV11-2 and TRBJ1-5): EAGVAQSPRYKIIEKRQSVAFWCNPISGHATLYWYQQILGQGPKLLIQFQNNGVVDDSQLPKDRFSAERLKGVDSTLKIQPAKLEDSAVYLCASSNGGDRNQPQHFGDGTRLSIL.

This clonotype was seen only a few times. The rearrangement links TRBV7-8 to TRBJ2-1; 9 bases agree with TRBD2. V trimming: 5 bases; J trimming: 8 bases; junction bases outside the gene matches: 10. The CDR3 length is 15 residues. CDR1 SGHVS and CDR2 FQNEAQ come from the germline V gene. The CDR3 region is CASSPEGREGDEQFF. The CDR3 nucleotides are TGTGCCAGCAGCCCCGAGGGGCGGGAGGGGGATGAGCAGTTCTTC.

The V and J genes are TRBV24-1 and TRBJ2-5; 8 bases line up with TRBD2. The CDR3 runs to 16 residues. The ends lost 4 bases at V and 0 bases at J; junction bases unmatched: 6. Germline loops: CDR1 KGHDR, CDR2 SFDVKD. The DNA for the CDR3 is TGTGCCACCAGTGAACCCAGCGGGAGTCACCAAGAGACCCAGTACTTC. It is translated as CATSEPSGSHQETQYF.

This clonotype showed up many times. The gene calls are TRBV29-1 and TRBJ2-5; D call uncertain. V lost 6 bases and J 5 bases, leaving 7 bases between the germline ends. Germline CDR1 reads SQVTM; CDR2 reads ANQGSEA. CDR3 length: 10 amino acids. CDR3 DNA sequence: TGCAGCGTCATCGTGGAGACCCAGTACTTC. Encoded protein: CSVIVETQYF.

The rearrangement links TRBV29-1 to TRBJ2-3; 8 bases align to TRBD1. J was trimmed by 3 bases and V by 1 base; bases with no gene match: 3. From germline, CDR1 is SQVTM and CDR2 ANQGSEA. There are 14 residues in the CDR3. The CDR3 bases are TGCAGCGTTGAAGGGACAGGGTATACAGATACGCAGTATTTT. Its translation: CSVEGTGYTDTQYF.

V gene TRBV27 combines with J gene TRBJ2-7; D tentatively reads TRBD1 or TRBD2 (5 bases each). CDR1 is MNHEY and CDR2 is SMNVEV in the germline V gene (reference sequence). Trimming cost V 1 base and J 3 bases, with 7 bases left between them. The CDR3 has 13 residues. In DNA, the CDR3 is TGTGCCAGCAGTTTATATGGGGGCTACGAGCAGTACTTC. This encodes CASSLYGGYEQYF.

The gene calls are TRBV27 and TRBJ2-4; D is uncertain. Germline loops: CDR1 MNHEY, CDR2 SMNVEV (reference sequence). Trimming removed 4 bases at V and 2 bases at J, with 9 bases between. The CDR3 contains 14 residues. CDR3 nucleotides: TGTGCCAGCAGTTACCCGGTTCCCAAAAACATTCAGTACTTC. The encoded protein is CASSYPVPKNIQYF.

The rearrangement uses TRBV29-1 and TRBJ2-7; a weak D match, TRBD1 (6 bases). This CDR3 has 13 amino acids. CDR1 and CDR2 from the germline V gene are SQVTM and ANQGSEA. The CDR3 nucleotides are TGCACCCCTACCCTGGACAGTTCCTACGAGCAGTACGTC. This translates into CTPTLDSSYEQYV.

This clonotype was counted many times. The rearrangement joins TRBV12-5 to TRBJ2-5; maybe TRBD1 (5 bases). Germline CDR1 LGHNT, CDR2 FRNRAP. With 6 bases removed from V and 2 bases from J, the gap between germline ends came to 13 bases. The CDR3 runs 14 residues. CDR3 sequence: CASGSARAQETQYF. DNA for the CDR3: TGTGCTAGTGGCTCAGCCAGGGCTCAAGAGACCCAGTACTTC.

This chain uses TRBV5-1 with TRBJ2-5; D remains unclear. CDR1 is SGHRS and CDR2 is YFSETQ in the germline V gene. The CDR3 loop spans 14 amino acids. Trimming shortened V by 0 bases and J by 2 bases, and 8 bases separated the two germline ends. CDR3 bases: TGCGCCAGCAGCTTGGGTGCAAAACAAGAGACCCAGTACTTC. Residues: CASSLGAKQETQYF.

This clonotype was picked up a small number of times. The chain combines TRBV11-2 with TRBJ2-1; D possibly matches TRBD1 or TRBD2 (5 bases each). The germline V and J ends were trimmed by 4 bases and 9 bases, with 16 bases remaining between them. Germline V gene sequence: CDR1 SGHAT, CDR2 FQNNGV. This CDR3 contains 14 residues. CDR3 bases: TGTGCCAGCAGCTCCTATAGCGCCGGGGCTGAGCAGTTCTTC. As protein: CASSSYSAGAEQFF.

This clonotype was counted between two and nine times. The genes are TRBV9 and TRBJ2-7; D gene unclear. This CDR3 is built from 18 residues. The germline V gene has CDR1 SGDLS and CDR2 YYNGEE. V lost 1 base and J 1 base, leaving 21 bases between the germline ends. The CDR3 spells CASSVTPLVGIGSYEQYF. In DNA, the CDR3 is TGTGCCAGCAGCGTAACCCCTTTGGTAGGGATTGGGTCCTACGAGCAGTACTTC.

This clonotype was counted only a few times. V is TRBV20-1 and J is TRBJ2-3; D remains unclear. CDR1 and CDR2 (germline): DFQATT, SNEGSKA (reference sequence). The germline V and J ends were trimmed by 6 bases and 2 bases, with 15 bases remaining between them. There are 14 residues in the CDR3. Written as DNA, the CDR3 is TGCAGTGCCCTACCGGACGGATACACAGATACGCAGTATTTT. It specifies CSALPDGYTDTQYF.

Concerning this clonotype itself: Germline and junction disagree at one end, which may indicate a read error. The chain carries TRBV20-1 and TRBJ2-6; D is undetermined. The CDR3 sequence is 11 residues long. Germline lookup yields CDR1 DFQATT and CDR2 SNEGSKA (reference sequence). The CDR3 DNA reads as TGTGGTGTTTCCGGGGCCAACGTCCTGACTTTC. Residues: CGVSGANVLTF.

This clonotype was counted many times. The chain has TRBV29-1 and TRBJ2-3; 9 bases are shared with TRBD2. Unmatched junction bases numbered 8, after V lost 3 bases and J lost 4 bases. CDR3 length: 15 amino acids. Germline-derived CDR1 and CDR2 are SQVTM and ANQGSEA. The CDR3 DNA reads TGCAGCGTTGATAGGGTAGCGGGAGTAGCAGATACGCAGTATTTT. This gives the protein CSVDRVAGVADTQYF.